These T cell receptor beta chains were read from a single sample in a study of regulatory T cells in long-lasting Graves disease. TCRdb fed the multiplex PCR reads into MiXCR, producing one record per CDR3 protein. The sample gives 530,000 or so distinct CDR3 sequences, roughly 16% of which show up once; approximately 12% is in the top ten. Separately, the same data were catalogued under a study of T cells in Graves' hyperthyroidism and ophthalmopathy.

Sequences were derived from peripheral blood mononuclear cells (PBMCs), sampled at new diagnosis, from a patient treated with antithyroid drugs. The receptors shown here come from a young man with Graves disease. CDR3s include the opening cysteine and the closing phenylalanine or tryptophan. The order of the fields is J gene, clone size, D gene, V gene, CDR3 protein, CDR3 DNA. D genes are given only for firm matches. Clone size appears in some rows only: once, few, many, or a class for an expanded clone.

TRBJ2-2 | NA | TRBD2 | TRBV27 | CATSAVAPGLAGSTGELFF | TGTGCCACCTCAGCTGTGGCTCCCGGACTAGCGGGATCCACCGGGGAGCTGTTTTTT
TRBJ2-3 | NA | TRBD1 | TRBV9 | CASSVLGQEDTQYF | TGTGCCAGCAGCGTATTGGGACAGGAAGATACGCAGTATTTT
TRBJ2-7 | NA | NA | TRBV28 | CASRQGRTGTYEQYF | TGTGCCAGCAGACAGGGACGGACGGGTACCTACGAGCAGTACTTC
TRBJ1-5 | NA | TRBD1 | TRBV20-1 | CSARDGGTGPLRQPQHF | TGCAGTGCTAGAGATGGGGGGACAGGACCCCTAAGGCAGCCCCAGCATTTT
TRBJ2-1 | many | NA | TRBV7-9 | CASRTLRDPLSYNEQFF | TGTGCCAGCAGGACCCTCCGGGACCCCCTCTCCTACAATGAGCAGTTCTTC
TRBJ2-1 | many | NA | TRBV20-1 | CSARGGYGNEQFF | TGCAGTGCTAGAGGCGGATACGGGAATGAGCAGTTCTTC
TRBJ1-1 | NA | NA | TRBV30 | CAWTGAGGGLNTEAFF | TGTGCCTGGACAGGGGCCGGGGGGGGTCTGAACACTGAAGCTTTCTTT
TRBJ2-2 | NA | TRBD1 | TRBV19 | CASRGQGAIGELFF | TGTGCCAGTAGAGGACAGGGGGCAATCGGGGAGCTGTTTTTT
TRBJ2-1 | many | TRBD2 | TRBV20-1 | CSLTRALAGGPHEQFF | TGCAGCCTGACTCGGGCTCTAGCGGGAGGGCCCCATGAGCAGTTCTTC
TRBJ2-1 | many | NA | TRBV20-1 | CSARELAVYSYNEQFF | TGCAGTGCTAGAGAGTTAGCGGTCTACTCCTACAATGAGCAGTTCTTC
TRBJ2-2 | NA | TRBD2 | TRBV7-9 | CASSYLAGGAGELFF | TGTGCCAGCAGCTACCTCGCGGGAGGAGCCGGGGAGCTGTTTTTT
TRBJ2-3 | many | NA | TRBV7-9 | CASRGDTQYF | TGTGCCAGCAGGGGAGATACGCAGTATTTT
TRBJ1-2 | NA | NA | TRBV11-2 | CASSLSRGAGGYTF | TGTGCCAGCAGCTTATCCAGAGGGGCGGGAGGCTACACCTTC
TRBJ1-5 | many | NA | TRBV15 | CATSNPRGWDQPQHF | TGTGCCACCAGCAATCCCAGGGGATGGGATCAGCCCCAGCATTTT
TRBJ2-3 | once | TRBD2 | TRBV5-8 | CASSHRLAGADTQYF | TGTGCCAGCAGCCACAGACTAGCGGGGGCAGATACGCAGTATTTT
TRBJ2-2 | NA | NA | TRBV5-1 | CASSLTAGVNTGELFF | TGCGCCAGCAGCTTGACTGCTGGCGTAAACACCGGGGAGCTGTTTTTT
TRBJ2-1 | few | NA | TRBV3-1 | CASRRGGVLYNEQFF | TGTGCCAGCAGGCGGGGCGGAGTCCTCTACAATGAGCAGTTCTTC
TRBJ1-5 | many | NA | TRBV6-5 | CASSSRDTNNQPQHF | TGTGCCAGCAGTTCACGGGACACCAACAATCAGCCCCAGCATTTT
TRBJ1-5 | many | NA | TRBV10-2 | CASRGRNNQPQHF | TGCGCCAGCAGAGGTCGGAACAATCAGCCCCAGCATTTT
TRBJ1-1 | many | NA | TRBV11-2 | CASSSIRVMKRGGNTEAFF | TGTGCCAGCAGTTCGATCCGAGTGATGAAGCGAGGGGGGAACACTGAAGCTTTCTTT
TRBJ1-6 | NA | NA | TRBV19 | CASSILGAPLHF | TGTGCCAGTAGTATCTTGGGGGCACCCCTCCACTTT
TRBJ2-1 | few | TRBD2 | TRBV9 | CASSPPAGGYNEQFF | TGTGCCAGCAGCCCCCCGGCGGGAGGGTACAATGAGCAGTTCTTC
TRBJ1-4 | NA | TRBD1 | TRBV5-5 | CASSLTGVEEKLFF | TGTGCCAGCAGCCTGACAGGGGTAGAGGAAAAACTGTTTTTT
TRBJ2-3 | many | NA | TRBV2 | CASSEFGVTDTQYF | TGTGCCAGCAGTGAATTTGGGGTTACAGATACGCAGTATTTT
TRBJ1-1 | few | NA | TRBV28 | CASSFSGFRNTEAFF | TGTGCCAGCAGTTTTTCGGGGTTCCGGAACACTGAGGCTTTCTTT
TRBJ1-1 | NA | NA | TRBV20-1 | CSASMGNTEAFF | TGCAGTGCTAGTATGGGGAACACTGAAGCTTTCTTT
TRBJ2-7 | NA | TRBD1 | TRBV20-1 | CSARGRTTGSHEQYF | TGCAGTGCTAGAGGGAGAACGACAGGGTCCCACGAGCAGTACTTC
TRBJ1-6 | many | TRBD1 | TRBV5-1 | CASSLRGGWNSPLHF | TGCGCCAGCAGCTTACGAGGGGGCTGGAATTCACCCCTCCACTTT
TRBJ2-5 | once | TRBD2 | TRBV6-1 | CASSVLAGDLETQYF | TGTGCCAGCAGTGTACTAGCGGGAGATTTGGAGACCCAGTACTTC
TRBJ1-1 | many | NA | TRBV15 | CATSQGMNTEAFF | TGTGCCACCAGTCAGGGGATGAACACTGAAGCTTTCTTT
TRBJ1-2 | few | NA | TRBV30 | CAWSGSGAPDYGYTF | TGTGCCTGGAGTGGTTCCGGAGCTCCAGACTATGGCTACACCTTC
TRBJ2-1 | many | NA | TRBV7-3 | CASSYSPSEQFF | TGTGCCAGCAGCTACAGTCCCAGTGAGCAGTTCTTC
TRBJ2-6 | NA | NA | TRBV5-1 | CASSEVNGAGANVLTF | TGCGCCAGCAGCGAGGTAAACGGGGCTGGGGCCAACGTCCTGACTTTC
TRBJ2-5 | many | NA | TRBV10-3 | CAISASGSQETQYF | TGTGCCATCAGCGCTAGTGGGTCTCAAGAGACCCAGTACTTC
TRBJ1-3 | NA | NA | TRBV7-9 | CASSPSGARNTIYF | TGTGCCAGCAGCCCATCAGGGGCTAGAAACACCATATATTTT